Presented here are 5 T cell receptor beta chains from one specimen sequenced in a study of identifying expanded T cells in peripheral blood. Assay: immunoSEQ multiplex PCR; the TCRdb copy retains only in-frame clones and omits some. The repertoire holds 90,000 to 100,000 clones, with 88% as singletons. The sample taken for sequencing was blood. The receptors here all came from a person between 18 and 75 years old in good health.

V usage is TRBV6-8 and J usage is TRBJ2-2, with 15 nucleotides matching TRBD2. Germline values: CDR1 MNHGY, CDR2 SAAAGT. After removal of 10 bases from V and 4 bases from J, the junction contained 13 bases not matched to a gene. The CDR3 has 18 residues. In DNA, the CDR3 is TGTGCCAAAACCAGGGGGACTAGCGGGAGGTCTAGCACCGGGGAGCTGTTTTTT. This codes for CAKTRGTSGRSSTGELFF.

This chain links TRBV30 with TRBJ1-5; D is unclear. Germline CDR1 reads GTSNPN; CDR2 reads SVGIG (reference sequence). Trimming left V 3 bases short and J 1 base short, with 10 bases between. This CDR3 has 14 amino acids. The CDR3 nucleotides are TGTGCCTGGAGATCGACCATAAGCAATCAGCCCCAGCATTTT. As protein: CAWRSTISNQPQHF.

CDR3: CASSLAGVRYEQYF. As DNA, the CDR3 is TGTGCCAGCAGCCTAGCGGGGGTCCGCTACGAGCAGTACTTC. The genes are TRBV6-1 and TRBJ2-7; TRBD2 matches 10 bases. Per the germline V gene, CDR1 is MNHNS and CDR2 is SASEGT. This CDR3 is 14 amino acids long. The ends lost 6 bases at V and 3 bases at J; junction bases unmatched: 5.

The V and J genes are TRBV2 and TRBJ1-2; a possible D gene is TRBD1 (5 bases). Germline V CDR1 and CDR2: SNHLY, FYNNEI. The CDR3 is 17 amino acids. With 0 bases removed from V and 5 bases from J, the gap between germline ends came to 19 bases. CDR3 coding DNA: TGTGCCAGCAGTGAAGCTACTCGGGCAGGGATTTGGTATGGCTACACCTTC. It specifies CASSEATRAGIWYGYTF.

This clone was recorded a few times. V gene TRBV7-2 combines with J gene TRBJ1-1, with 10 bases lining up with TRBD1. The CDR3 runs to 15 residues. J gave up 5 bases and V 5 bases, and 8 bases lay outside the gene matches. The germline CDR1 and CDR2 sequences are SGHTA and FQGNSA. CDR3: CASSPWTGGGTEAFF. CDR3 DNA: TGTGCCAGCAGCCCCTGGACAGGGGGAGGGACTGAAGCTTTCTTT.